This TCR beta chain originates from a study of blood T cell repertoires in COVID-19. Study details: Sources were T cells, B-cell-depleted T cells, or PBMCs; the material itself was cDNA or gDNA.

Original data processing: Amplification from reference gene primers served as the basis for estimated nucleated cell counts. Produced via immunoSEQ multiplex PCR; TCRdb's table is partial and in-frame only. V, J and clone size reflect that table, while D and trimming were determined from the DNA. The data contain some 200,000 clones, about 86% of them singletons. Looked up from germline, CDR1 is SGHTA and CDR2 is FQGNSA. The CDR3 loop spans 17 amino acids. V lost 5 bases and J 0 bases, leaving 16 bases between the germline ends. The chain uses TRBV7-2 and TRBJ2-2; D is perhaps TRBD1 (6 bases). The sequenced sample consisted of PBMCs or T cells enriched from blood (not recorded which). The receptor was isolated from a woman between 45 and 60 years old with acute COVID-19. CDR3 region: CASSQPGTTANTGELFF. The CDR3 coding sequence is TGTGCCAGCAGCCAACCTGGGACAACCGCGAACACCGGGGAGCTGTTTTTT.